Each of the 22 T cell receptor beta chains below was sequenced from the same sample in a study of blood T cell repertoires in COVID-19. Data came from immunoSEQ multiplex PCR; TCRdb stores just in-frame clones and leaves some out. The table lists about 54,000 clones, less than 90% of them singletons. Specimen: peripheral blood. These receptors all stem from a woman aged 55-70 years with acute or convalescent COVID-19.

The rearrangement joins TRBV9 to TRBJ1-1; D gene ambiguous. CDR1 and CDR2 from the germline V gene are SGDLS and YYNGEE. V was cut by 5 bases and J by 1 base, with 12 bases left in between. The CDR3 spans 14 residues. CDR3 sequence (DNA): TGTGCCAGCAGTCCAGACACGAGGAACACTGAAGCTTTCTTT. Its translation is CASSPDTRNTEAFF.

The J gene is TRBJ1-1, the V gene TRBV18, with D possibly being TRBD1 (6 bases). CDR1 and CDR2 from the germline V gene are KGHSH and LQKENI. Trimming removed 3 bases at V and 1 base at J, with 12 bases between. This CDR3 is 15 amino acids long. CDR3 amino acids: CASSPTTGGNTEAFF. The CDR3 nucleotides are TGTGCCAGCTCACCGACGACAGGAGGGAACACTGAAGCTTTCTTT. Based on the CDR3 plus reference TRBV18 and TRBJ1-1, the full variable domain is NAGVMQNPRHLVRRRGQEARLRCSPMKGHSHVYWYRQLPEEGLKFMVYLQKENIIDESGMPKERFSAEFPKEGPSILRIQQVVRGDSAAYFCASSPTTGGNTEAFFGQGTRLTVV.

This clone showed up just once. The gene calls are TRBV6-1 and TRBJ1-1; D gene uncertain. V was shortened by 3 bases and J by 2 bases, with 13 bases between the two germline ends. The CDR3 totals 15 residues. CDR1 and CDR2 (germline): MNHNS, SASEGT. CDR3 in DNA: TGTGCCAGCAGTGATTCCCTAGACCGTAACACTGAAGCTTTCTTT. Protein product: CASSDSLDRNTEAFF.

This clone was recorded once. CDR3 nucleotides: TGTGCCAGCAGCTTAGCAAGTCGTAGGCAGGGGGATTCACCCCTCCACTTT. It is translated as CASSLASRRQGDSPLHF. V gene TRBV7-9 combines with J gene TRBJ1-6; 7 positions agree with TRBD1. Germline trimming cut 0 bases from V and 8 bases from J; bases unmatched to any gene: 10. This CDR3 has 17 amino acids. Germline V gene data show CDR1 as SEHNR and CDR2 as FQNEAQ (reference sequence).

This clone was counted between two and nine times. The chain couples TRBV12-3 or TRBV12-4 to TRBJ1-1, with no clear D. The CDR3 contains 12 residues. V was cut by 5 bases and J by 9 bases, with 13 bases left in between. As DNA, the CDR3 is TGTGCCAGCAGTCCCGGGTCACCGAAAGCTTTCTTT. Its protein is CASSPGSPKAFF.

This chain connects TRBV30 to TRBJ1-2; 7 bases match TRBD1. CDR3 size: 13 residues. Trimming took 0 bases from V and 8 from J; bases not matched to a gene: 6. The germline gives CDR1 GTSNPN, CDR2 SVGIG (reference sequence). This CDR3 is CAWSVLQGWGYTF. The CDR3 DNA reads TGTGCCTGGAGTGTTCTACAGGGGTGGGGCTACACCTTC.

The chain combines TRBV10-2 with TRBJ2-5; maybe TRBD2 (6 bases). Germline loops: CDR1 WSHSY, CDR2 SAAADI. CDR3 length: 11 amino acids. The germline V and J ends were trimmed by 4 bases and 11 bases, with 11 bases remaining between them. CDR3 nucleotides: TGCGCCAGCAGTGTTGCGGGACTTCAGTACTTC. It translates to CASSVAGLQYF.

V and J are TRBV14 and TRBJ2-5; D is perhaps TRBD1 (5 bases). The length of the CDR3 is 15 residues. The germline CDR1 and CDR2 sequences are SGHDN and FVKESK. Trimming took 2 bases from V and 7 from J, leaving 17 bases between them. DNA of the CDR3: TGTGCCAGCAGCCAATCTTACAGGCCCAAGGGGACCCAGTACTTC. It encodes CASSQSYRPKGTQYF.

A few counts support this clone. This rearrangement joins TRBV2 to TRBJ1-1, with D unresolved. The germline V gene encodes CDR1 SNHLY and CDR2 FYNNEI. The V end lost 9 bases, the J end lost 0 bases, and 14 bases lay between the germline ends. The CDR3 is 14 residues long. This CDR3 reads CASHMGAMNTEAFF. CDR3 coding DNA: TGTGCCAGTCATATGGGAGCAATGAACACTGAAGCTTTCTTT.

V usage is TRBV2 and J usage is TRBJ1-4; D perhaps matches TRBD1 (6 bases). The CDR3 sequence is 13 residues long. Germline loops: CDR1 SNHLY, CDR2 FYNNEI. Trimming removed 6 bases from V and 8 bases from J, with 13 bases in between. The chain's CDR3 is CASRKGEREKLFF. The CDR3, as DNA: TGTGCCAGCAGGAAGGGGGAAAGGGAAAAACTGTTTTTT.

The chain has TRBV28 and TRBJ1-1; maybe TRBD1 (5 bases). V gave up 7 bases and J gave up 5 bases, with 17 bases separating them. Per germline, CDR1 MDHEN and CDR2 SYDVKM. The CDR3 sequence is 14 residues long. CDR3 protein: CASTYPFGGTEAFF. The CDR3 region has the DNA TGTGCCAGCACTTACCCCTTTGGGGGGACTGAAGCTTTCTTT.

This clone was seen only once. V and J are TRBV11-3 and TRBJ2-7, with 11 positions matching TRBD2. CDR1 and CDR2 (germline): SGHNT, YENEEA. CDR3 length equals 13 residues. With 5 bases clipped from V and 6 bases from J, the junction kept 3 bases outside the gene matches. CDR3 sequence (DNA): TGTGCCAGCAGCCTACTAGCGGGAGCCGAGCAGTACTTC. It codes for CASSLLAGAEQYF.

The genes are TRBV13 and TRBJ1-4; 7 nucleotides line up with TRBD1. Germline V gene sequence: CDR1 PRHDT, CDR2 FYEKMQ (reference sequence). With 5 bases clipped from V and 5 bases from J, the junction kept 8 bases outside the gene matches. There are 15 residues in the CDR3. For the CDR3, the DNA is TGTGCCAGCAGCCCCGGAGACAGGGACAATGAAAAACTGTTTTTT. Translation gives CASSPGDRDNEKLFF.

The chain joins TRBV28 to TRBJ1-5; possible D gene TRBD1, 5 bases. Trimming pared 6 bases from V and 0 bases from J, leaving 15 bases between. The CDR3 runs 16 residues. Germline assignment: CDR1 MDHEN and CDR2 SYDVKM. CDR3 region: CASRRSTEDSNQPQHF. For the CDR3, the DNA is TGTGCCAGCAGGAGATCGACAGAGGATAGCAATCAGCCCCAGCATTTT.

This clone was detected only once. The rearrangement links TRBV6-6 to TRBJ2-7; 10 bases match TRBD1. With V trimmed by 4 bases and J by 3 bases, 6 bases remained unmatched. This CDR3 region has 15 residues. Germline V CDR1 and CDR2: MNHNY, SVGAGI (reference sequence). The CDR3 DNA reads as TGTGCCAGCAGTTCGGGGACAGGGGTAGTCTACGAGCAGTACTTC. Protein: CASSSGTGVVYEQYF.

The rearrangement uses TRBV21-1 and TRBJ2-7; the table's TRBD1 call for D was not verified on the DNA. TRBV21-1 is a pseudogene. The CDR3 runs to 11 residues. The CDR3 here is CARASSYEQYF. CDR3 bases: TGTGCCAGGGCCTCCTCCTACGAGCAGTACTTC.

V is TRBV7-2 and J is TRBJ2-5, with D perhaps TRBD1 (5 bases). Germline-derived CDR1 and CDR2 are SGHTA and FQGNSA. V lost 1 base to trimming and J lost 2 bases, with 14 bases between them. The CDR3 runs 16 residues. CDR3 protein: CASSLGQSQGQETQYF. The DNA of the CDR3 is TGTGCCAGCAGCTTAGGTCAATCGCAGGGTCAAGAGACCCAGTACTTC.

The CDR3 here is CASSKRGDSGEKLFF. The CDR3 nucleotides read TGTGCCAGCAGCAAAAGGGGGGACAGCGGAGAAAAACTGTTTTTT. The chain combines TRBV13 with TRBJ1-4; 7 nucleotides line up with TRBD1. The V and J ends lost 5 bases and 8 bases, in that order; junction bases with no gene match: 11. The germline gives CDR1 PRHDT, CDR2 FYEKMQ (reference sequence). The CDR3 is 15 residues long. The whole variable domain, remainder taken from reference TRBV13 and TRBJ1-4, is AAGVIQSPRHLIKEKRETATLKCYPIPRHDTVYWYQQGPGQDPQFLISFYEKMQSDKGSIPDRFSAQQFSDYHSELNMSSLELGDSALYFCASSKRGDSGEKLFFGSGTQLSVL.

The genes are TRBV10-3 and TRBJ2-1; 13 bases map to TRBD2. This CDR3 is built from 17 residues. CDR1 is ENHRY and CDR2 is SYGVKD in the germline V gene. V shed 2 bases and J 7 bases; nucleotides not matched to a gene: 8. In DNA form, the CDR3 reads TGTGCCATCAGTGAGCGGGTTACTAGCGGGAGGGGTAATGAGCAGTTCTTC. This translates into CAISERVTSGRGNEQFF.

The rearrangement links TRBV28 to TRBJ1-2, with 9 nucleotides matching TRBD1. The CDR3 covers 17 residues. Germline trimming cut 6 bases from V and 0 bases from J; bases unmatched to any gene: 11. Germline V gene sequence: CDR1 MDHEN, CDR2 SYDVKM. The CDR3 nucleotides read TGTGCCAGCAGCCCGTGGACAGGGGCCGAGGCTAACTATGGCTACACCTTC. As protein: CASSPWTGAEANYGYTF.

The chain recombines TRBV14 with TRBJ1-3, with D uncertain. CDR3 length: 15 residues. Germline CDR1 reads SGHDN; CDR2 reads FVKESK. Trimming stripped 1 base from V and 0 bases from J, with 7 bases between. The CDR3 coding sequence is TGTGCCAGCAGCCAAGCAGGTTCCTCTGGAAACACCATATATTTT. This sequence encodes CASSQAGSSGNTIYF.

CDR3 in DNA: TGTGCCAGTAGGCAGGGGGGAGTGGCCGGGGAGCTGTTTTTT. This encodes CASRQGGVAGELFF. The chain links TRBV19 to TRBJ2-2; D may be TRBD1 (7 bases). Germline V gene sequence: CDR1 LNHDA, CDR2 SQIVND (reference sequence). This CDR3 spans 14 amino acids. V lost 6 bases to trimming and J lost 6 bases, with 14 bases between them.